These T cell receptor beta chains were read from a single sample in a study of shared clonotypes between healthy human individuals. The data were produced by immunoSEQ multiplex PCR, yet TCRdb's version contains in-frame clones alone and is incomplete. The sample holds about 380,000 clones, about 96% seen once. Sequenced input: memory CD8+ T cells sorted from blood. Receptors were obtained from a man under 40 in good health. CDR3s include the opening cysteine and the closing phenylalanine or tryptophan. The order of the fields is clone size, J gene, D gene, V gene, CDR3 protein, CDR3 DNA. D genes are given only for firm matches. Clone size is given for some rows only: seen once, a few or many times, or a class if the clone is expanded.

abundance: .; j_gene: TRBJ2-1; d_gene: TRBD2; v_gene: TRBV7-9; CDR3aa: CASSLAKGLAGNNEQFF; CDR3nt: TGTGCCAGCAGCTTAGCGAAGGGACTAGCGGGAAACAATGAGCAGTTCTTC
abundance: .; j_gene: TRBJ2-7; d_gene: .; v_gene: TRBV27; CDR3aa: CASSSGTTYEQYF; CDR3nt: TGTGCCAGCAGTTCCGGGACCACCTACGAGCAGTACTTC
abundance: .; j_gene: TRBJ1-2; d_gene: .; v_gene: TRBV30; CDR3aa: CAWSVFRDGYTF; CDR3nt: TGTGCCTGGAGTGTATTTAGAGATGGCTACACCTTC
abundance: .; j_gene: TRBJ2-2; d_gene: TRBD2; v_gene: TRBV13; CDR3aa: CASSPKGLARLGELFF; CDR3nt: TGTGCCAGCAGCCCAAAGGGACTAGCGCGCCTCGGGGAGCTGTTTTTT
abundance: .; j_gene: TRBJ2-7; d_gene: TRBD1; v_gene: TRBV29-1; CDR3aa: CSVRDRDDYEQYF; CDR3nt: TGCAGCGTTAGGGACAGGGACGACTACGAGCAGTACTTC
abundance: .; j_gene: TRBJ2-6; d_gene: .; v_gene: TRBV5-1; CDR3aa: CASSLSHSSGANVLTF; CDR3nt: TGCGCCAGCAGCTTGTCCCACAGCTCTGGGGCCAACGTCCTGACTTTC
abundance: .; j_gene: TRBJ2-6; d_gene: .; v_gene: TRBV5-1; CDR3aa: CASRTLSGANVLTF; CDR3nt: TGCGCCAGCAGAACACTCTCTGGGGCCAACGTCCTGACTTTC
abundance: .; j_gene: TRBJ2-3; d_gene: .; v_gene: TRBV7-9; CDR3aa: CASSLLNSGDTQYF; CDR3nt: TGTGCCAGCAGCTTACTCAATTCGGGAGATACGCAGTATTTT
abundance: .; j_gene: TRBJ1-1; d_gene: .; v_gene: TRBV10-3; CDR3aa: CAINSPGGSRPNTEAFF; CDR3nt: TGTGCCATCAACTCTCCCGGCGGATCCCGACCGAACACTGAAGCTTTCTTT
abundance: .; j_gene: TRBJ1-3; d_gene: .; v_gene: TRBV28; CDR3aa: CATVLQRTIYF; CDR3nt: TGTGCCACCGTTCTTCAAAGGACCATATATTTT
abundance: .; j_gene: TRBJ2-3; d_gene: .; v_gene: TRBV5-6; CDR3aa: CASSLEGPSTDTQYF; CDR3nt: TGTGCCAGCAGCTTGGAGGGGCCTAGCACAGATACGCAGTATTTT
abundance: .; j_gene: TRBJ2-3; d_gene: .; v_gene: TRBV4-1; CDR3aa: CASSQSPGSGLADTQYF; CDR3nt: TGCGCCAGCAGCCAATCCCCGGGTTCGGGTTTGGCAGATACGCAGTATTTT
abundance: .; j_gene: TRBJ1-1; d_gene: .; v_gene: TRBV10-3; CDR3aa: CAIRRGGGEAFF; CDR3nt: TGTGCCATCAGGAGGGGGGGCGGTGAAGCTTTCTTT
abundance: .; j_gene: TRBJ2-1; d_gene: TRBD2; v_gene: TRBV4-2; CDR3aa: CASTSSGRARYNEQFF; CDR3nt: TGTGCCAGCACCTCTAGCGGGAGGGCCCGGTACAATGAGCAGTTCTTC
abundance: .; j_gene: TRBJ2-7; d_gene: TRBD2; v_gene: TRBV4-1; CDR3aa: CASSLSAGAAQDEQYF; CDR3nt: TGCGCCAGCAGCCTGTCAGCGGGAGCGGCCCAGGACGAGCAGTACTTC
abundance: .; j_gene: TRBJ2-6; d_gene: .; v_gene: TRBV11-3; CDR3aa: CASSIMHNLDKVGPVLTF; CDR3nt: TGTGCCAGCAGCATCATGCACAATCTCGACAAAGTCGGGCCCGTCCTGACTTTC
abundance: .; j_gene: TRBJ2-3; d_gene: TRBD2; v_gene: TRBV7-8; CDR3aa: CASSPSGNTDTQYF; CDR3nt: TGTGCCAGCAGCCCGAGCGGGAATACAGATACGCAGTATTTT
abundance: .; j_gene: TRBJ2-2; d_gene: .; v_gene: TRBV7-9; CDR3aa: CAIPNPQTATGELFF; CDR3nt: TGTGCCATCCCCAATCCCCAGACGGCCACCGGGGAGCTGTTTTTT
abundance: .; j_gene: TRBJ2-1; d_gene: TRBD2; v_gene: TRBV19; CDR3aa: CASSIDRLAGVYDEQFF; CDR3nt: TGTGCCAGTAGTATAGATCGTCTAGCGGGTGTTTACGATGAGCAGTTCTTC
abundance: .; j_gene: TRBJ2-7; d_gene: .; v_gene: TRBV28; CDR3aa: CASRRALRSSYEQYF; CDR3nt: TGTGCCAGCAGAAGGGCCCTAAGATCCTCCTACGAGCAGTACTTC
abundance: .; j_gene: TRBJ1-3; d_gene: TRBD1; v_gene: TRBV6-1; CDR3aa: CASRVGQGGNTIYF; CDR3nt: TGTGCCAGCAGAGTGGGACAGGGGGGAAACACCATATATTTT
abundance: .; j_gene: TRBJ1-2; d_gene: .; v_gene: TRBV6-5; CDR3aa: CASRRQGYGYTF; CDR3nt: TGTGCCAGCAGGAGGCAGGGCTATGGCTACACCTTC
abundance: .; j_gene: TRBJ1-2; d_gene: TRBD1; v_gene: TRBV19; CDR3aa: CASSATTGGWANYGYTF; CDR3nt: TGTGCCAGTAGTGCGACAACAGGGGGCTGGGCTAACTATGGCTACACCTTC
abundance: .; j_gene: TRBJ1-2; d_gene: .; v_gene: TRBV11-2; CDR3aa: CASSHGRSGYTF; CDR3nt: TGTGCCAGCAGCCATGGACGTTCTGGCTACACCTTC
abundance: .; j_gene: TRBJ2-1; d_gene: TRBD2; v_gene: TRBV6-1; CDR3aa: CASSEGFWGRAPSSYNEQFF; CDR3nt: TGTGCCAGCAGTGAAGGTTTTTGGGGGAGGGCCCCGAGCTCCTACAATGAGCAGTTCTTC
abundance: .; j_gene: TRBJ2-7; d_gene: TRBD1; v_gene: TRBV27; CDR3aa: CASSFSTRTGSEQYF; CDR3nt: TGTGCCAGCAGTTTCTCTACTAGGACAGGGAGCGAGCAGTACTTC
abundance: .; j_gene: TRBJ2-7; d_gene: TRBD1; v_gene: TRBV5-1; CDR3aa: CASSLGQGDAYEQYF; CDR3nt: TGCGCCAGCAGCTTGGGGCAGGGGGATGCCTACGAGCAGTACTTC
abundance: .; j_gene: TRBJ2-1; d_gene: TRBD2; v_gene: TRBV10-3; CDR3aa: CAMGGGRAGNEQFF; CDR3nt: TGTGCCATGGGGGGCGGGAGGGCCGGAAATGAGCAGTTCTTC
abundance: .; j_gene: TRBJ2-3; d_gene: TRBD2; v_gene: TRBV2; CDR3aa: CASKRTSGGFSTDTQYF; CDR3nt: TGTGCCAGCAAACGGACTAGCGGGGGCTTTAGCACAGATACGCAGTATTTT
abundance: .; j_gene: TRBJ2-3; d_gene: TRBD2; v_gene: TRBV5-5; CDR3aa: CASSLLAGVTDTQYF; CDR3nt: TGTGCCAGCAGCTTGCTAGCGGGGGTCACAGATACGCAGTATTTT
abundance: .; j_gene: TRBJ2-3; d_gene: TRBD2; v_gene: TRBV9; CDR3aa: CASSALAGEGDTQYF; CDR3nt: TGTGCCAGCAGCGCATTAGCGGGAGAGGGAGATACGCAGTATTTT
abundance: .; j_gene: TRBJ2-1; d_gene: TRBD2; v_gene: TRBV4-1; CDR3aa: CASSPRLAGQYNEQFF; CDR3nt: TGCGCCAGCAGCCCCCGACTAGCGGGGCAGTACAATGAGCAGTTCTTC
abundance: .; j_gene: TRBJ2-7; d_gene: .; v_gene: TRBV9; CDR3aa: CASSLHPSDYISSYEQYF; CDR3nt: TGTGCCAGCAGCTTACACCCCTCGGACTACATAAGCTCCTACGAGCAGTACTTC
abundance: .; j_gene: TRBJ2-3; d_gene: .; v_gene: TRBV6-6; CDR3aa: CASSYSTARPTDTQYF; CDR3nt: TGTGCCAGCAGTTACTCAACAGCGAGACCCACAGATACGCAGTATTTT
abundance: .; j_gene: TRBJ2-2; d_gene: .; v_gene: TRBV4-2; CDR3aa: CASSQEVGSPGELFF; CDR3nt: TGTGCCAGCAGCCAAGAGGTCGGTAGTCCCGGGGAGCTGTTTTTT
abundance: .; j_gene: TRBJ1-5; d_gene: .; v_gene: TRBV6-9; CDR3aa: CASSYGRGGQPQHF; CDR3nt: TGTGCCAGCAGTTACGGGAGGGGTGGACAGCCCCAGCATTTT
abundance: .; j_gene: TRBJ1-5; d_gene: .; v_gene: TRBV6-1; CDR3aa: CASSELGPSGTQPQHF; CDR3nt: TGTGCCAGCAGTGAGTTAGGACCTTCAGGTACTCAGCCCCAGCATTTT
abundance: .; j_gene: TRBJ2-1; d_gene: TRBD2; v_gene: TRBV2; CDR3aa: CASSEGASGILMGQFF; CDR3nt: TGTGCCAGCAGTGAAGGGGCTAGCGGGATCCTGATGGGGCAGTTCTTC
abundance: once; j_gene: TRBJ2-3; d_gene: .; v_gene: TRBV7-3; CDR3aa: CASSLTASLTDTQYF; CDR3nt: TGTGCCAGCAGCTTAACAGCTAGTCTCACAGATACGCAGTATTTT
abundance: .; j_gene: TRBJ1-6; d_gene: .; v_gene: TRBV4-1; CDR3aa: CASSQDAGLDSPLHF; CDR3nt: TGCGCCAGCAGCCAAGATGCAGGGCTAGATTCACCCCTCCACTTT
abundance: .; j_gene: TRBJ2-7; d_gene: .; v_gene: TRBV30; CDR3aa: CAWSIPGRYYEQYF; CDR3nt: TGTGCCTGGTCAATCCCGGGGCGTTACTACGAGCAGTACTTC
abundance: .; j_gene: TRBJ2-7; d_gene: .; v_gene: TRBV18; CDR3aa: CASSPGAGSYEQYF; CDR3nt: TGTGCCAGCTCACCAGGGGCAGGCTCCTACGAGCAGTACTTC
abundance: .; j_gene: TRBJ1-4; d_gene: .; v_gene: TRBV7-7; CDR3aa: CASSPGNGPSEKLFF; CDR3nt: TGTGCTAGCAGCCCTGGAAATGGGCCCAGTGAAAAACTGTTTTTT
abundance: .; j_gene: TRBJ2-7; d_gene: .; v_gene: TRBV28; CDR3aa: CASRLGGSSYEQYF; CDR3nt: TGTGCCAGCAGGCTAGGGGGTAGCTCCTACGAGCAGTACTTC
abundance: .; j_gene: TRBJ2-7; d_gene: TRBD2; v_gene: TRBV2; CDR3aa: CASTQGLAAYEQYF; CDR3nt: TGTGCCAGCACTCAGGGACTAGCGGCCTACGAGCAGTACTTC
abundance: .; j_gene: TRBJ1-1; d_gene: .; v_gene: TRBV28; CDR3aa: CASSLPSRQVTEAFF; CDR3nt: TGTGCCAGCAGTCTACCGAGCCGACAGGTCACTGAAGCTTTCTTT
abundance: .; j_gene: TRBJ2-7; d_gene: TRBD1; v_gene: TRBV25-1; CDR3aa: CASSAGTAYEQYF; CDR3nt: TGTGCCAGCAGTGCCGGGACAGCCTACGAGCAGTACTTC
abundance: .; j_gene: TRBJ1-1; d_gene: .; v_gene: TRBV5-1; CDR3aa: CASSSQGRTEAFF; CDR3nt: TGCGCCAGCAGCTCTCAGGGGCGGACTGAAGCTTTCTTT
abundance: once; j_gene: TRBJ2-1; d_gene: TRBD2; v_gene: TRBV4-1; CDR3aa: CASSPGLAPNNEQFF; CDR3nt: TGCGCCAGCAGCCCCGGACTAGCGCCTAACAATGAGCAGTTCTTC
abundance: .; j_gene: TRBJ2-5; d_gene: .; v_gene: TRBV29-1; CDR3aa: CSVDSKAEPQETQYF; CDR3nt: TGCAGCGTTGATTCCAAGGCGGAACCCCAAGAGACCCAGTACTTC